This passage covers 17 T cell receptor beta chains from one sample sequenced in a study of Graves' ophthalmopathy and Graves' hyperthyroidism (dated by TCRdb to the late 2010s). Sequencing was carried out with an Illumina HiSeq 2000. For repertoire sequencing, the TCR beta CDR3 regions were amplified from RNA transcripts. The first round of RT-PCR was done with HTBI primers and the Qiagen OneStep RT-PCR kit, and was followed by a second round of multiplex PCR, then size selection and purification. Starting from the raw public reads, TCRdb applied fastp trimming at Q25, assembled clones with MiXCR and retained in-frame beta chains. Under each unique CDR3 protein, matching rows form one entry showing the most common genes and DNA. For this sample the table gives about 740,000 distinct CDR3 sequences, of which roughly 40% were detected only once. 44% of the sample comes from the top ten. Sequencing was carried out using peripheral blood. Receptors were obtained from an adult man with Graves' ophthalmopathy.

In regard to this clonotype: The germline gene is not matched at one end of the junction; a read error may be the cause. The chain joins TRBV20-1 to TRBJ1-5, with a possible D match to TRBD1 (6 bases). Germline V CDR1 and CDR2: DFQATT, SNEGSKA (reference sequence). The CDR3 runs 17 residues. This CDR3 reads CGARDPFGGVGGQPQHF. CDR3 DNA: TGCGGTGCTAGAGATCCCTTTGGGGGCGTGGGAGGGCAGCCCCAGCATTTT.

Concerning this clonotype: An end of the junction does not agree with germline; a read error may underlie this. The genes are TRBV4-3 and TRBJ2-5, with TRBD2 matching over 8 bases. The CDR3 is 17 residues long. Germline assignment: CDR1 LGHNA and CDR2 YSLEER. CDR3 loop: CANSQDPWGGRQETQYF. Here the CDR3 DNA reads TGCGCCAACAGCCAAGATCCCTGGGGCGGGAGGCAAGAGACCCAGTACTTC.

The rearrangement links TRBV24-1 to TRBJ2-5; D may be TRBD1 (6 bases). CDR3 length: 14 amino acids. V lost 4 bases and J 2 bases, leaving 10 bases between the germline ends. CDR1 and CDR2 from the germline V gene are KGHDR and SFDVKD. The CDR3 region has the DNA TGTGCCACCAGTGAAAGGACAGCACAAGAGACCCAGTACTTC. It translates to CATSERTAQETQYF.

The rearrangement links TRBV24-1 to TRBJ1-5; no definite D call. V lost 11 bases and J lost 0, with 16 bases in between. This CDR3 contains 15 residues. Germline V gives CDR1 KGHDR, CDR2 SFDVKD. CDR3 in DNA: TGTGCCAGCAGCCCGCGCAGGAGTAGCAATCAGCCCCAGCATTTT. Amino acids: CASSPRRSSNQPQHF.

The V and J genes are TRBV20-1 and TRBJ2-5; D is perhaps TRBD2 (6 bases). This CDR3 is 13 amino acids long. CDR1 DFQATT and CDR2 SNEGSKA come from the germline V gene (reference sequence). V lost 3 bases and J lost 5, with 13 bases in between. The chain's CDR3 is CSARSGGLETQYF. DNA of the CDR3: TGCAGTGCTAGGTCCGGGGGTCTGGAGACCCAGTACTTC.

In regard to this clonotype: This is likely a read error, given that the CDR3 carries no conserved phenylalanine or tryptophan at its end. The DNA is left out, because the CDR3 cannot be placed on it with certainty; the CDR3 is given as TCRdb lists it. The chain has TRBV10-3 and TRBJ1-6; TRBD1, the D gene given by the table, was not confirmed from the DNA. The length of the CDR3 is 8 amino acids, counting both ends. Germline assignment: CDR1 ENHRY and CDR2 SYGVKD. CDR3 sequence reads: CAISTGSS.

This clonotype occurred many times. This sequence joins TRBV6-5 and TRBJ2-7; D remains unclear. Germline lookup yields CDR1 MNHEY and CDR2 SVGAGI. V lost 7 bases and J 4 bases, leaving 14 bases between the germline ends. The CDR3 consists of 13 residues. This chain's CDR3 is CASTNRGAYEQYF. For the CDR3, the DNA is TGTGCCAGCACCAACCGAGGAGCATACGAGCAGTACTTC.

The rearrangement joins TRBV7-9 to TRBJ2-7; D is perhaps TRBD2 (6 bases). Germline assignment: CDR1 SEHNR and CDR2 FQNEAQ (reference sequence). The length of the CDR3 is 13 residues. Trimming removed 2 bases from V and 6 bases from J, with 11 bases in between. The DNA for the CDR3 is TGTGCCAGCAGCTTAATAGCCGGGGGCGAGCAGTACTTC. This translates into CASSLIAGGEQYF.

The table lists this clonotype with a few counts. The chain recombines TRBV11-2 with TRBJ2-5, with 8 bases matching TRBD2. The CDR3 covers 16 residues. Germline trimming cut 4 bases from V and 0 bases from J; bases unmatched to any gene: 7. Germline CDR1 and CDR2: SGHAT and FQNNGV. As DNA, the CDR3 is TGTGCCAGCAGCTACACTAGCGGCGCGGACCAAGAGACCCAGTACTTC. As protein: CASSYTSGADQETQYF.

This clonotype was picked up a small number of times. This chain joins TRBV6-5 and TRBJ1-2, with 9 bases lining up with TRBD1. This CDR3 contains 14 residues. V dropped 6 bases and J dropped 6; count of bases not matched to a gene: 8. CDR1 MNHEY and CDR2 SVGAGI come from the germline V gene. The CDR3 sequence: CASRLSRTGDGYTF. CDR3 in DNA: TGTGCCAGCAGGCTTTCTAGGACAGGGGATGGCTACACCTTC.

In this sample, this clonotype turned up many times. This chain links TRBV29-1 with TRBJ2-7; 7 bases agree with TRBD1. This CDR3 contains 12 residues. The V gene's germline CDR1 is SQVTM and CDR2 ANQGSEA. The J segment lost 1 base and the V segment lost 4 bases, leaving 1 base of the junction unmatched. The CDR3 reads CSVAQGSYEQYF. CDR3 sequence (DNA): TGCAGCGTTGCACAGGGGTCCTACGAGCAGTACTTC.

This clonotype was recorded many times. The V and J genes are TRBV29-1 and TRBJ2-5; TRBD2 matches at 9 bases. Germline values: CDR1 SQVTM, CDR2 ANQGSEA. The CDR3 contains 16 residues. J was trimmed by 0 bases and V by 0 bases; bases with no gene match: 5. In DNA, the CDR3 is TGCAGCGTTGAAGATCTTCAGCGGGAGGACCAAGAGACCCAGTACTTC. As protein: CSVEDLQREDQETQYF.

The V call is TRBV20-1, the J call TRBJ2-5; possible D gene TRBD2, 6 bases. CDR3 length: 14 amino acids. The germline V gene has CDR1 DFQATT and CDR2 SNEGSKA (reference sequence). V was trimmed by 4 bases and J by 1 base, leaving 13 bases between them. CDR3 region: CSANTPGLQETQYF. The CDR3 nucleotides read TGCAGTGCTAATACACCGGGACTCCAAGAGACCCAGTACTTC.

The CDR3 DNA reads TGTGCCAGCTTCTACCCCACTGAAGCTTTCTTT. Amino acids: CASFYPTEAFF. V is TRBV25-1 and J is TRBJ1-1; no definite D call. Germline CDR1 is MGHDK and CDR2 is SYGVNS. CDR3 length: 11 residues. V lost 8 bases and J lost 4, with 8 bases in between.

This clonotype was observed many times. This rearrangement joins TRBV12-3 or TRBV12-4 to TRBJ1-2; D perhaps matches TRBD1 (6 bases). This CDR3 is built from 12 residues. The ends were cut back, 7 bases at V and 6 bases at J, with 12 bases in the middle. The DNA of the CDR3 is TGTGCCAGCACCAATAGACAGGATGGCTACACCTTC. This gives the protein CASTNRQDGYTF.

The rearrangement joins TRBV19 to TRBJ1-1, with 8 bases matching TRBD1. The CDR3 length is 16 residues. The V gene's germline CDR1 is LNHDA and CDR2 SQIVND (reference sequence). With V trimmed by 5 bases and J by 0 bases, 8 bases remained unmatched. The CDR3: CASSPWTGSMNTEAFF. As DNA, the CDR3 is TGTGCCAGTAGTCCGTGGACAGGGTCCATGAACACTGAAGCTTTCTTT. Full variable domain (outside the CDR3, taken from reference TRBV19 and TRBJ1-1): DGGITQSPKYLFRKEGQNVTLSCEQNLNHDAMYWYRQDPGQGLRLIYYSQIVNDFQKGDIAEGYSVSREKKESFPLTVTSAQKNPTAFYLCASSPWTGSMNTEAFFGQGTRLTVV.

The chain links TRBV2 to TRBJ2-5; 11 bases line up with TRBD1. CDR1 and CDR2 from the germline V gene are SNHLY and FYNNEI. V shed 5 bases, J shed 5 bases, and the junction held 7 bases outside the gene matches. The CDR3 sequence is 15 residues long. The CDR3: CASSYGTGGRETQYF. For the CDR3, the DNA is TGTGCCAGCAGTTACGGGACAGGGGGTCGGGAGACCCAGTACTTC.